This T cell receptor beta chain was sequenced for a study of T-cell memory formation after mild COVID-19. Looking at the study overall: Largely donor-specific TCR clusters were found. Study results and caveats: A second wave expanding day 15 to 37 was CD4+-biased; contracting clones were balanced. Second-wave clones reaching peak frequency on day 37 lacked confirmed SARS-CoV-2 specificity.

The CDR3 covers 15 residues. Deletions cut 2 bases from V and 3 bases from J, with 13 bases between. In germline, CDR1 is SGHTA, CDR2 FQGNSA. Regarding this clonotype: Its antigen is undetermined.

TCRdb fed the 5' RACE reads into MiXCR, producing one record per CDR3 protein. The profile covers a few hundred thousand distinct CDR3 sequences, with about a fifth appearing a single time and about 8.4% taken by the ten largest. The sequenced material came from PBMCs or a T cell subset sorted from them (not recorded which). J is TRBJ1-1 and V is TRBV7-2; no firm D call. This TCR came from an adult woman who had mild COVID-19 (a few samples of this study predate the infection). Cell type and time point are not known. The CDR3 nucleotides are TGTGCCAGCAGCTTAATGGCGGGATCTCACACTGAAGCTTTCTTT. This encodes CASSLMAGSHTEAFF.